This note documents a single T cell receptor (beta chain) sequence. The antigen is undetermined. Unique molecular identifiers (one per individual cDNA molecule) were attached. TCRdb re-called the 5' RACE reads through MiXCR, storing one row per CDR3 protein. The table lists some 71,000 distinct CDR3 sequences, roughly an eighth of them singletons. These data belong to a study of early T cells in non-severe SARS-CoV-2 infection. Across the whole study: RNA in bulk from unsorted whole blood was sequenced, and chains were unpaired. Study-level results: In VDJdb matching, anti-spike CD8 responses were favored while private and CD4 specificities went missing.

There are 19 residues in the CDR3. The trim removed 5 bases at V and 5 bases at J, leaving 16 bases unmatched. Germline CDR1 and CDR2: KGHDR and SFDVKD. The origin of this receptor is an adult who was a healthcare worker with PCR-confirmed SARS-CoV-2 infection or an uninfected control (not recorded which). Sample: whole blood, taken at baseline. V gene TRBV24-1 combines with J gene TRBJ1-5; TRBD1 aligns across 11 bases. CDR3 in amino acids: CATSAGGTGGSPGHQPQHF. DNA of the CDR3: TGTGCCACCAGTGCAGGCGGGACAGGGGGTTCACCGGGACATCAGCCCCAGCATTTT.